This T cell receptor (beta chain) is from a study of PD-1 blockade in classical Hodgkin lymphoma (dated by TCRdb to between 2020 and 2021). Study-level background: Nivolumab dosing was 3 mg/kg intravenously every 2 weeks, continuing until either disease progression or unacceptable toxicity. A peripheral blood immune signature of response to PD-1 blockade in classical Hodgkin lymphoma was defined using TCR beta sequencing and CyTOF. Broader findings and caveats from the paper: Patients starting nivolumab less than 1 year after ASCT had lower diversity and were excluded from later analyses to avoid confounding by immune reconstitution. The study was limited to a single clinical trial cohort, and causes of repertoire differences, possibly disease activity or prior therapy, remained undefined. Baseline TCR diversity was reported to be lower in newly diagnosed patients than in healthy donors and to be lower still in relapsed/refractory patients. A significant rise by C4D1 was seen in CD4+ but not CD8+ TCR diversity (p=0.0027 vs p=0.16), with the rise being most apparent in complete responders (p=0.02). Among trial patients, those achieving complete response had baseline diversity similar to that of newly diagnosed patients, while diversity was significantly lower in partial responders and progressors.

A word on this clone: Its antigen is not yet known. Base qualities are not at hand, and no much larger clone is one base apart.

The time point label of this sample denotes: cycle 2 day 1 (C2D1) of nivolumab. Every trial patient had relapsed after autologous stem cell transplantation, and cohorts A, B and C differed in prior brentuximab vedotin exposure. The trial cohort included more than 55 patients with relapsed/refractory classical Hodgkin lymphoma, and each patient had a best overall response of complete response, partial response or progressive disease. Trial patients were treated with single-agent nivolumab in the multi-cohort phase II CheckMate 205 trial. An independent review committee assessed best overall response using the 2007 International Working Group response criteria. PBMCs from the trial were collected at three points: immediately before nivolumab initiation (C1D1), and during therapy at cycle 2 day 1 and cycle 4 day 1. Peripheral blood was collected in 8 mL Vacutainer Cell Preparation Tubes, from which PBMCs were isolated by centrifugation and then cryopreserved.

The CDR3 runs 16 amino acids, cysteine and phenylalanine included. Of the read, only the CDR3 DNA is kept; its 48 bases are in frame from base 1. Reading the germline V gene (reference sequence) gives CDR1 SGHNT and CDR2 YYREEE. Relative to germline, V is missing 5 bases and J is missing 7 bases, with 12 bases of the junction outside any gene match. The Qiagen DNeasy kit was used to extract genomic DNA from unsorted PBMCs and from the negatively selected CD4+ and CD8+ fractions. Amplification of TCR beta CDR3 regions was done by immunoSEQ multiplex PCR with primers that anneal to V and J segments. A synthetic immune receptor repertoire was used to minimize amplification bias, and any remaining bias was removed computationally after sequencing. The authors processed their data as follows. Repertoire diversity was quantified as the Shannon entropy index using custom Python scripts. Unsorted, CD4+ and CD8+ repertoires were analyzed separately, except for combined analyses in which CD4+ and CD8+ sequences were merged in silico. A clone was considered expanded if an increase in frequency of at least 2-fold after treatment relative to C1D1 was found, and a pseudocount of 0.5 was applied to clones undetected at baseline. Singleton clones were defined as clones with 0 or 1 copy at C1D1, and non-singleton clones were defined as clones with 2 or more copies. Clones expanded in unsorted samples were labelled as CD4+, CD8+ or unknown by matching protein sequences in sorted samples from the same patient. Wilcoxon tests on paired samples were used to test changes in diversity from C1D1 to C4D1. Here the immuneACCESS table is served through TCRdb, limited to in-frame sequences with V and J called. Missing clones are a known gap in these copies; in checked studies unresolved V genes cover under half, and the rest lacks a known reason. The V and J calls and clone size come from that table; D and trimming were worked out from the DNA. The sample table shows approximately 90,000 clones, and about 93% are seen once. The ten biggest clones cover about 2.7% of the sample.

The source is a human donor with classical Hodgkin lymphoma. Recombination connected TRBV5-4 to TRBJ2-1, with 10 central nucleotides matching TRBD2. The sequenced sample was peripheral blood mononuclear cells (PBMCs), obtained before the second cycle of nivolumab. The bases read TGTGCCAGCAGAGGACTAGCGGCCGGAGGCAGTAATGAGCAGTTCTTC. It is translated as CASRGLAAGGSNEQFF.